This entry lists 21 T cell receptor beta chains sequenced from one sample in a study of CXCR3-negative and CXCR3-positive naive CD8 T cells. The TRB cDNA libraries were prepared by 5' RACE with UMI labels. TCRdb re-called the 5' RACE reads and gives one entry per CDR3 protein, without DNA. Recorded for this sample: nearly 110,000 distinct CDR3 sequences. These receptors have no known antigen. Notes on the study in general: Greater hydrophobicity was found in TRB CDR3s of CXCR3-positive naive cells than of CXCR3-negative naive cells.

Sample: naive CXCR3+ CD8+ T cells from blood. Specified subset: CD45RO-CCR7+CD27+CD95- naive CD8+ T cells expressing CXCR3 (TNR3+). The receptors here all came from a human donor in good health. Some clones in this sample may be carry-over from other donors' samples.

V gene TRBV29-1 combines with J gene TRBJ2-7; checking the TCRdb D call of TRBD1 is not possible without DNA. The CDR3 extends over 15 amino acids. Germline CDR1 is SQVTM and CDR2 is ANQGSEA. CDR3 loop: CSVEDWRGEGYEQYF.

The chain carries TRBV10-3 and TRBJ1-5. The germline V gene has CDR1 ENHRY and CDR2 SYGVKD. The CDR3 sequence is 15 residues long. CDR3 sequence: CAISQLWVGNQPQHF.

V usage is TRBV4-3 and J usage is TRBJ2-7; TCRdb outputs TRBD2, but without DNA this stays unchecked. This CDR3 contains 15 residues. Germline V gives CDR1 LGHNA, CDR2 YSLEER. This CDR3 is CASSQIMRGLNEQYF.

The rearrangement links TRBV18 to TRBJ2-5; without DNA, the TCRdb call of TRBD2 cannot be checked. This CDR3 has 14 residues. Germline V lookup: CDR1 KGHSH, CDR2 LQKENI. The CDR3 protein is CASSRGQPQETQYF.

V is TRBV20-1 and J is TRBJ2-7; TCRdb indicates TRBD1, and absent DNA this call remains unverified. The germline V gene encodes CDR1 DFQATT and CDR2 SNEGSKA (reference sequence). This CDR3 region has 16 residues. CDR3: CSARLLGQGETYEQYF.

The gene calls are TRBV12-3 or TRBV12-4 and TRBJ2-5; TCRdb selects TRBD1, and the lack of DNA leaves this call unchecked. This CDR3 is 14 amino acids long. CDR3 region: CASRGTEDQETQYF.

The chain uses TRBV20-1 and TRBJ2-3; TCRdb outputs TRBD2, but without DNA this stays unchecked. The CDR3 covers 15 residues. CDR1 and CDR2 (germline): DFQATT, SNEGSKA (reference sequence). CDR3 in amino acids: CSARDPLAGADTQYF.

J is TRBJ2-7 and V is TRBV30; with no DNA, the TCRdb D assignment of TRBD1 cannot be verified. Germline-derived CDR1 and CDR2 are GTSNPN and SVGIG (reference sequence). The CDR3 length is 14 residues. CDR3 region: CAWSVIQGAYEQYF.

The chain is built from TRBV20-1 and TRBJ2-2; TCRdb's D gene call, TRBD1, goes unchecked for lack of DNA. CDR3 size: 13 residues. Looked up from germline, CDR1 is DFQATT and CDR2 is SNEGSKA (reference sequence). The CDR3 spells CSARGGDTGELFF.

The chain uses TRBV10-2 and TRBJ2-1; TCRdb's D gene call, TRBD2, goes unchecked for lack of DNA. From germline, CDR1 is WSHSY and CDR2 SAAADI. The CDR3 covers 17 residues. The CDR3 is CASSEDTSDRGHNEQFF.

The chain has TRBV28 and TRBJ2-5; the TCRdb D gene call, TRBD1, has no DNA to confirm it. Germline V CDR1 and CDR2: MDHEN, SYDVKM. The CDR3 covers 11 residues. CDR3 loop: CASSPGGTQYF.

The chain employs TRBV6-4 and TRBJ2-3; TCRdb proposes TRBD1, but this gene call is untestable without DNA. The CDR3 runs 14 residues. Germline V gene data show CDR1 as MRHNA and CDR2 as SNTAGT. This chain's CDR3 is CASSERGPPDTQYF.

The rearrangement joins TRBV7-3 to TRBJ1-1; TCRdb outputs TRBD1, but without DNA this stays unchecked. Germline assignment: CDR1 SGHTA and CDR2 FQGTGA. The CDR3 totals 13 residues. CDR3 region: CASRGGGSTEAFF.

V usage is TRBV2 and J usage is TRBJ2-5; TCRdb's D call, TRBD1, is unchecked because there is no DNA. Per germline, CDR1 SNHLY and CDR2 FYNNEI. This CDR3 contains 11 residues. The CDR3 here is CASMGTETQYF.

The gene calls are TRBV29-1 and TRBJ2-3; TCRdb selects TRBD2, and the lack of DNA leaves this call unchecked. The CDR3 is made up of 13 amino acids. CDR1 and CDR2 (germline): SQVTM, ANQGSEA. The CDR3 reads CSVVSGATDTQYF.

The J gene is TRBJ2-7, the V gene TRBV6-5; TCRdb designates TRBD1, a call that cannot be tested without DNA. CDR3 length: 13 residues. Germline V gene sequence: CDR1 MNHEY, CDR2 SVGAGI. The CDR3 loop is CASSYSREHEQYF.

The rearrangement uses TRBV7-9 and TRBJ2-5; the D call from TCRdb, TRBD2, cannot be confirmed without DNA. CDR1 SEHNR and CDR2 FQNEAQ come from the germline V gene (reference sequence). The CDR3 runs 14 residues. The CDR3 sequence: CASSSGEVGETQYF.

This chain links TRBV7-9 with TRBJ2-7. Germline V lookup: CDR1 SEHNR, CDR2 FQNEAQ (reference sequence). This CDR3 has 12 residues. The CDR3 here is CASSLVEREQYF.

CDR3 sequence: CATSLVQVDSPPGEQYF. This chain connects TRBV10-3 to TRBJ2-7; the D call from TCRdb, TRBD1, cannot be confirmed without DNA. The CDR3 has 17 amino acids. Germline V CDR1 and CDR2: ENHRY, SYGVKD.

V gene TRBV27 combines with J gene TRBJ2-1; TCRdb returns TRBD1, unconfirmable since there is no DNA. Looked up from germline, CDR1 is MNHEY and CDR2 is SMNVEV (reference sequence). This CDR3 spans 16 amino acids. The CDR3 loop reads CASSNRGQGSYNEQFF.

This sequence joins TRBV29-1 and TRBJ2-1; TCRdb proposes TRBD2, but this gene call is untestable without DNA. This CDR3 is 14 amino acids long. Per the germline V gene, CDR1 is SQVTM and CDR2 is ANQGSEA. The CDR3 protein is CSAEPLARYNEQFF.